Below are 28 T cell receptor beta chains sequenced from a single sample in a study of blood T cells in healthy people across ages. PCR was performed a second time for about 7 to 11 cycles using a sample-barcoded 5' primer and a J-beta primer mix. TCRdb used MiXCR to reprocess the 5' RACE reads, holding one entry per CDR3 protein. The data contain 600,000 to 800,000 distinct CDR3 sequences, roughly 20% of them seen just once; the ten biggest clones take up 3% to 4%. Sequenced: blood. All receptors come from a man aged 65 to 79 in good health.

This clonotype came up a few times. J is TRBJ1-4 and V is TRBV4-3; D is possibly TRBD1 (5 bases). The CDR3 contains 17 residues. Germline CDR1 LGHNA, CDR2 YSLEER. V lost 0 bases, J lost 5 bases, and 16 bases lay in between. The CDR3 bases are TGCGCCAGCAGCCAAGATCCTCCCACAGGAAGAAATGAAAAACTGTTTTTT. Its translation is CASSQDPPTGRNEKLFF.

With respect to this clonotype: Germline is not matched at one junction end, which may reflect a read error. This chain uses TRBV14 with TRBJ2-1; D is undetermined. Per the germline V gene, CDR1 is SGHDN and CDR2 is FVKESK. The CDR3 sequence is 14 residues long. The CDR3 nucleotides read TGTGCCAGCAGCCAAGTATACTCCTCCAATGAGCAGTTCTTC. Encoded protein: CASSQVYSSNEQFF.

In its sample, this clonotype was seen many times. J is TRBJ2-7 and V is TRBV7-3, with a possible D match to TRBD1 (6 bases). The CDR3 consists of 14 residues. V lost 5 bases and J 0 bases, leaving 11 bases between the germline ends. Germline loops: CDR1 SGHTA, CDR2 FQGTGA. Here the CDR3 reads CASSADSFSYEQYF. CDR3 nucleotides: TGTGCCAGCAGCGCGGACAGCTTCTCCTACGAGCAGTACTTC.

The chain has TRBV6-1 and TRBJ2-5, with 7 bases that match TRBD2. The J call may be in error: the DNA end matches TRBJ2-7 better. The CDR3 runs to 15 residues. The germline gives CDR1 MNHNS, CDR2 SASEGT. The DNA of the CDR3 is TGTGCCAGCAGTGAAGCGGGGGGGAGCACCTACGAGCAGTACTTC. It translates to CASSEAGGSTYEQYF.

A few counts support this clonotype. V usage is TRBV20-1 and J usage is TRBJ1-3; D gene unclear. From germline, CDR1 is DFQATT and CDR2 SNEGSKA (reference sequence). Trimming took 3 bases from V and 2 from J, leaving 8 bases between them. This CDR3 is 13 amino acids long. The CDR3 coding sequence is TGCAGTGCTAGGGAGACTGCTGGAAACACCATATATTTT. Its translation: CSARETAGNTIYF.

The chain links TRBV10-3 to TRBJ2-3; 7 bases are a match to TRBD1. V dropped 6 bases and J dropped 3; count of bases not matched to a gene: 3. From germline, CDR1 is ENHRY and CDR2 SYGVKD. The length of the CDR3 is 13 residues. The CDR3 nucleotides are TGTGCCATCAGACAGGGGTTGACAGATACGCAGTATTTT. Amino acid sequence: CAIRQGLTDTQYF.

Points on this clonotype: Just one base apart from a much larger clone, this may be a read error. CDR3 protein: CASSSGLGFSDTLYF. CDR3 bases: TGTGCCAGCAGCTCGGGACTGGGCTTCTCAGATACGCTGTATTTT. V is TRBV7-3 and J is TRBJ2-3; a weak D match, TRBD2 (6 bases). Germline CDR1 is SGHTA and CDR2 is FQGTGA. This CDR3 comprises 15 residues. Using reference TRBV7-3 and TRBJ2-3 for the parts outside the CDR3, the full variable domain is GAGVSQTPSNKVTEKGKYVELRCDPISGHTALYWYRQSLGQGPEFLIYFQGTGAADDSGLPNDRFFAVRPEGSVSTLKIQRTERGDSAVYLCASSSGLGFSDTLYFGPGTRLTVL.

The V call is TRBV15, the J call TRBJ2-2; D is ambiguous. The CDR3 is 14 residues long. Germline CDR1 is LNHNV and CDR2 is YYDKDF (reference sequence). The germline V and J ends were trimmed by 0 bases and 3 bases, with 5 bases remaining between them. The CDR3 loop is CATSRDGDTGELFF. The CDR3 DNA reads as TGTGCCACCAGCAGAGATGGGGACACCGGGGAGCTGTTTTTT.

On this clonotype itself: A junction boundary mismatches the germline segment, possibly from a read error. CDR3 sequence reads: CAGSQDGLF. CDR3 nucleotide sequence: TGTGCCGGCAGCCAAGATGGTCTCTTC. The chain links TRBV14 to TRBJ1-2; D not certain. The CDR3 has 9 residues. Germline loops: CDR1 SGHDN, CDR2 FVKESK.

Ten or more counts support this clonotype. This chain joins TRBV7-9 and TRBJ1-6; D may be TRBD1 (6 bases). The CDR3 covers 17 residues. Deletions cut 5 bases from V and 6 bases from J, with 20 bases between. Germline V gives CDR1 SEHNR, CDR2 FQNEAQ (reference sequence). In nucleotides, the CDR3 is TGTGCCAGCAGCACAACCCGGACAGTAGAACTTAATTCACCCCTCCACTTT. Residues: CASSTTRTVELNSPLHF.

The chain combines TRBV12-3 or TRBV12-4 with TRBJ1-4; unclear D gene. The CDR3 runs to 11 residues. The germline V and J ends were trimmed by 3 bases and 8 bases, with 4 bases remaining between them. The CDR3, as DNA: TGTGCCAGCAGTTTCCGGGAAAAACTGTTTTTT. This gives the protein CASSFREKLFF.

V usage is TRBV2 and J usage is TRBJ2-4; the D call may be TRBD1 or TRBD2 (6 bases each). Germline CDR1 reads SNHLY; CDR2 reads FYNNEI. This CDR3 comprises 14 residues. The CDR3 DNA sequence: TGTGTTTCGCTCGGAGGAGGGGGCAAAAACATTCAGTACTTC. Its protein is CVSLGGGGKNIQYF.

The chain employs TRBV12-5 and TRBJ2-1; D is undetermined. The CDR3 has 12 residues. Trimming took off 3 bases at V and 4 bases at J, with 4 bases between the two ends. Germline assignment: CDR1 LGHNT and CDR2 FRNRAP. CDR3 sequence reads: CASGFPYNEQFF. CDR3 sequence (DNA): TGTGCTAGTGGTTTCCCGTACAATGAGCAGTTCTTC. The entire variable domain, with the rest obtained from reference TRBV12-5 and TRBJ2-1, is as follows: DARVTQTPRHKVTEMGQEVTMRCQPILGHNTVFWYRQTMMQGLELLAYFRNRAPLDDSGMPKDRFSAEMPDATLATLKIQPSEPRDSAVYFCASGFPYNEQFFGPGTRLTVL.

Comments on this clonotype: A single base separates this from a much larger clone, so it may be a read error. The rearrangement uses TRBV6-6 and TRBJ1-4, with D hard to call. V was pared by 6 bases and J by 0 bases, with 11 bases between. The germline gives CDR1 MNHNY, CDR2 SVGAGI (reference sequence). This CDR3 contains 15 residues. The CDR3 here is CASRPGSTTNEKLFF. In nucleotides, the CDR3 is TGTGCCAGCAGGCCGGGATCAACAACTAATGAAAAACTGTTTTTT.

This clonotype showed up many times. The rearrangement uses TRBV5-6 and TRBJ1-4; the D is unclear. Per the germline V gene, CDR1 is SGHDT and CDR2 is YYEEEE. The CDR3 length is 14 residues. V lost 1 base, J lost 2 bases, and 6 bases lay in between. CDR3 residues: CASSLRRTNEKLFF. The CDR3 DNA follows: TGTGCCAGCAGCTTGCGGAGGACTAATGAAAAACTGTTTTTT.

The chain uses TRBV12-3 or TRBV12-4 and TRBJ1-6, with a possible D match to TRBD1 (6 bases). V lost 6 bases and J 0 bases, leaving 18 bases between the germline ends. This CDR3 is 18 amino acids long. Here the CDR3 reads CASSSSLTGTSYNSPLHF. The CDR3 nucleotides are TGTGCCAGCAGCTCCTCTTTAACAGGGACCTCCTATAATTCACCCCTCCACTTT.

The J gene is TRBJ2-2, the V gene TRBV7-6; 10 bases map to TRBD1. V trimming: 6 bases; J trimming: 5 bases; junction bases outside the gene matches: 9. CDR1 is SGHVS and CDR2 is FNYEAQ in the germline V gene. CDR3 length: 16 amino acids. The DNA for the CDR3 is TGTGCCAGCAGACCGCAGACAGGGGGCCTTACCGGGGAGCTGTTTTTT. Residues: CASRPQTGGLTGELFF.

The genes are TRBV7-9 and TRBJ1-4, with unresolved D. The germline V and J ends were trimmed by 5 bases and 5 bases, with 15 bases remaining between them. Germline CDR1 and CDR2: SEHNR and FQNEAQ (reference sequence). This CDR3 is 15 amino acids long. The CDR3 DNA sequence: TGTGCCAGCAGCCGATTAGGGCCGGGAAATGAAAAACTGTTTTTT. Encoded protein: CASSRLGPGNEKLFF. Variable domain in full (rest from reference TRBV7-9 and TRBJ1-4): DTGVSQNPRHKITKRGQNVTFRCDPISEHNRLYWYRQTLGQGPEFLTYFQNEAQLEKSRLLSDRFSAERPKGSFSTLEIQRTEQGDSAMYLCASSRLGPGNEKLFFGSGTQLSVL.

This clonotype was picked up a small number of times. This rearrangement joins TRBV3-1 to TRBJ1-6; no definite D call. Germline-derived CDR1 and CDR2 are LGHDT and YNNKEL (reference sequence). There are 12 residues in the CDR3. V was shortened by 3 bases and J by 14 bases, with 11 bases between the two germline ends. CDR3 sequence reads: CASSQQGPSLHF. The CDR3 coding sequence is TGTGCCAGCAGCCAGCAAGGTCCCTCCCTCCACTTT.

The chain carries TRBV6-1 and TRBJ2-5; D tentatively reads TRBD1 or TRBD2 (5 bases each). The DNA end is more similar to TRBJ2-1, so the J call may be wrong. CDR3 length: 15 amino acids. Germline V gives CDR1 MNHNS, CDR2 SASEGT. This CDR3 is CASSELGGTYNEQFF. The CDR3 DNA sequence: TGTGCCAGCAGTGAACTTGGGGGTACATATAATGAGCAGTTCTTC.

The chain couples TRBV28 to TRBJ1-1; 7 bases are a match to TRBD1. CDR3 length: 17 residues. CDR1 and CDR2 from the germline V gene are MDHEN and SYDVKM. V shed 3 bases and J 1 base; nucleotides not matched to a gene: 11. CDR3 residues: CASSFQQGRGRNTEAFF. The DNA for the CDR3 is TGTGCCAGCAGTTTCCAACAGGGGAGGGGACGGAACACTGAAGCTTTCTTT.

This clonotype was observed a few times. The CDR3 region has the DNA TGCAGTGCTACTCCCGGGACTAGCGGGTACTACAATGAGCAGTTCTTC. Residues: CSATPGTSGYYNEQFF. The chain is built from TRBV20-1 and TRBJ2-1, with TRBD2 identical over 12 bases. The CDR3 has 16 residues. The V gene end was trimmed by 4 bases and the J gene end by 3 bases; junction bases not matched to a gene: 7. Germline V gene data show CDR1 as DFQATT and CDR2 as SNEGSKA (reference sequence).

This clonotype showed up just a few times. The chain combines TRBV6-1 with TRBJ2-4, with D perhaps matching TRBD2 (7 bases). This CDR3 region has 14 residues. Trimming removed 2 bases from V and 8 bases from J, with 13 bases in between. The germline CDR1 and CDR2 sequences are MNHNS and SASEGT. Written as DNA, the CDR3 is TGTGCCAGCAGTGAACGGGGGGCGATTGACATTCAGTACTTC. Amino acids: CASSERGAIDIQYF.

In its sample, this clonotype was seen a few times. The genes are TRBV6-6 and TRBJ2-1, with 7 bases identical to TRBD2. V was pared by 5 bases and J by 7 bases, with 11 bases of the junction left unmatched. Germline values: CDR1 MNHNY, CDR2 SVGAGI (reference sequence). This CDR3 comprises 15 residues. The CDR3 bases are TGTGCCAGCAGTCTTCTCGCGGGAGTAAAAAATGAGCAGTTCTTC. Translation gives CASSLLAGVKNEQFF.

V usage is TRBV29-1 and J usage is TRBJ2-1; D uncertain. Between the trimmed V and J ends, which lost 4 bases and 0 bases, there was a span of 7 bases. The CDR3 has 13 amino acids. CDR1 and CDR2 (germline): SQVTM, ANQGSEA. The CDR3 DNA follows: TGCAGCGTTGGGTACCGCTCCTACAATGAGCAGTTCTTC. It is translated as CSVGYRSYNEQFF.

This chain links TRBV7-9 with TRBJ1-1; tentatively, D is TRBD1 (5 bases). V was clipped by 0 bases and J by 6 bases, with 8 bases between them. This CDR3 has 13 residues. The germline V gene has CDR1 SEHNR and CDR2 FQNEAQ (reference sequence). The CDR3 reads CASSLAGQAEAFF. DNA for the CDR3: TGTGCCAGCAGCTTAGCAGGACAAGCTGAAGCTTTCTTT.

This chain connects TRBV4-2 to TRBJ2-7; TRBD2 aligns across 15 bases. This CDR3 has 19 residues. Germline V gene data show CDR1 as LGHNA and CDR2 as YNFKEQ. The J segment lost 4 bases and the V segment lost 1 base, leaving 11 bases of the junction unmatched. The CDR3 loop reads CASSQARGLAGGGSYEQYF. In nucleotides, the CDR3 is TGTGCCAGCAGCCAAGCCCGGGGACTAGCGGGAGGAGGGAGTTACGAGCAGTACTTC.

This clonotype was picked up many times. V and J are TRBV7-9 and TRBJ2-5; D remains unclear. The germline V gene encodes CDR1 SEHNR and CDR2 FQNEAQ (reference sequence). The CDR3 loop spans 14 amino acids. V lost 1 base, J lost 2 bases, and 8 bases lay in between. In nucleotides, the CDR3 is TGTGCCAGCAGCTTAGTATCGGGTCAAGAGACCCAGTACTTC. It yields the protein CASSLVSGQETQYF.